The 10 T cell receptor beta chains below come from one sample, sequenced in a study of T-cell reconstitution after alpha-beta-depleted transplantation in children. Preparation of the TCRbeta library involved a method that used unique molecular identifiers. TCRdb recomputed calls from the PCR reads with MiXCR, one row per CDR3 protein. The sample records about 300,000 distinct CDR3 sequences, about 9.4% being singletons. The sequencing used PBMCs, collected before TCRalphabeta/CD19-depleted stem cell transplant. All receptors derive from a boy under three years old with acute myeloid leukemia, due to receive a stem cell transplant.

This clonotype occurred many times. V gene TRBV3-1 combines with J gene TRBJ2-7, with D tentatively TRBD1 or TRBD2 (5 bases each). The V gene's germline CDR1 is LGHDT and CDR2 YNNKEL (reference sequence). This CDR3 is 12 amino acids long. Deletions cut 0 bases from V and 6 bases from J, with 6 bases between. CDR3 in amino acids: CASSQDGGEQYF. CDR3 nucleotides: TGTGCCAGCAGCCAAGATGGGGGCGAGCAGTACTTC.

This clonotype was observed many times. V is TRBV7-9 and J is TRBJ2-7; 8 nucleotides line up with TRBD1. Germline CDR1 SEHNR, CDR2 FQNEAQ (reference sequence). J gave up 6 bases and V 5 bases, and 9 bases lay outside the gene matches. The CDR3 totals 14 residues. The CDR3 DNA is TGTGCCAGCAGCAGCTACAGGGGGGTAAGCGAGCAGTACTTC. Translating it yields CASSSYRGVSEQYF.

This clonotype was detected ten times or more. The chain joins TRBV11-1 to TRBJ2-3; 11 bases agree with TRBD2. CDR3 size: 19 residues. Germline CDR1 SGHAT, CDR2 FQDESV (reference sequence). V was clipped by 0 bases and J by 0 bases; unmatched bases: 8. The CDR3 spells CASSLAGHLAGGSTDTQYF. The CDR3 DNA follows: TGTGCCAGCAGCTTAGCAGGACATCTAGCGGGGGGAAGCACAGATACGCAGTATTTT.

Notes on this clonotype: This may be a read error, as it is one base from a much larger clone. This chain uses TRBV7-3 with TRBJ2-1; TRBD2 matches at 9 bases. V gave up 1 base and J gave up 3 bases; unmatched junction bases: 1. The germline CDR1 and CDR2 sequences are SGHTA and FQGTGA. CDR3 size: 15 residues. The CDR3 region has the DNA TGTGCCAGCAGCTTAATTAGCGGGGGCTACAATGAGCAGTTCTTC. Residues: CASSLISGGYNEQFF.

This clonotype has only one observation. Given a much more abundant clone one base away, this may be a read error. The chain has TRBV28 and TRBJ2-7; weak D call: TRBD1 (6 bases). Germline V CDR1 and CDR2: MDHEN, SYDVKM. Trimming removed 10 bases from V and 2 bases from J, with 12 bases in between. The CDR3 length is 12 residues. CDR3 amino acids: CATLQGPYEQYF. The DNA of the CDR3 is TGTGCCACCCTACAGGGTCCCTACGAGCAGTACTTC.

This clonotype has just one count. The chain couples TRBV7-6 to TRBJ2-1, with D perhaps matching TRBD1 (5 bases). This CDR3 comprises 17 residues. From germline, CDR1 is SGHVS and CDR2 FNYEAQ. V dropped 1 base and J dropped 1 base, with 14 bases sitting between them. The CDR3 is CASSLVWAGKSYNEQFF. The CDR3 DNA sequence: TGTGCCAGCAGCTTAGTCTGGGCAGGGAAGTCCTACAATGAGCAGTTCTTC.

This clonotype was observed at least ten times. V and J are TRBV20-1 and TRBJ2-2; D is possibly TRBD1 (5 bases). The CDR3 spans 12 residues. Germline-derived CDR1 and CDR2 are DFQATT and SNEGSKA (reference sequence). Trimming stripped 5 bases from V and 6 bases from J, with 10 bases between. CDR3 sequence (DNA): TGCAGTGCTGGGGCCCTCGCCGGGGAGCTGTTTTTT. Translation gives CSAGALAGELFF.

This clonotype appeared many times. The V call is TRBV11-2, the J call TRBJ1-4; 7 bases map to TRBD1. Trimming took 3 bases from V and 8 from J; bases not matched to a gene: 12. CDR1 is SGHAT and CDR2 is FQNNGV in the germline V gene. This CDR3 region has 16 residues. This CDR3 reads CASSFRSTGVGEKLFF. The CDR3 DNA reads TGTGCCAGCAGCTTTAGATCTACAGGGGTGGGAGAAAAACTGTTTTTT.

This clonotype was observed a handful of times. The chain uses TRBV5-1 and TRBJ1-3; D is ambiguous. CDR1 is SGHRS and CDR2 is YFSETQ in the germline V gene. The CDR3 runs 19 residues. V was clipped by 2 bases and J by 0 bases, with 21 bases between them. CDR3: CASSFFSVTDSGSGNTIYF. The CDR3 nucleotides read TGCGCCAGCAGCTTTTTCTCAGTAACAGATAGCGGCTCTGGAAACACCATATATTTT.

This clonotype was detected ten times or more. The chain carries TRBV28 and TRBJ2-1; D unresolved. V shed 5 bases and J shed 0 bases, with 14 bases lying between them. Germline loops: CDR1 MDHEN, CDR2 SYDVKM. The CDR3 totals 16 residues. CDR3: CASSHLRPGSYNEQFF. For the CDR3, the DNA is TGTGCCAGCAGTCACCTCCGGCCCGGCTCCTACAATGAGCAGTTCTTC.